Listed here are 6 T cell receptor beta chains from one sample, sequenced in a study of cytomegalovirus exposure and HLA in healthy donors. Vbeta (60) and Jbeta (13) primers were used in the PCR. Repertoires were generated with immunoSEQ multiplex PCR, while TCRdb's copy carries only in-frame clones and drops some. This table holds some 160,000 clones, about 78% found once. The specimen was PBMCs. Receptors were obtained from a man aged 55-75 years in good health and CMV-seronegative.

The chain recombines TRBV27 with TRBJ2-2; D perhaps matches TRBD1 (6 bases). The CDR3 has 13 residues. Germline CDR1 and CDR2: MNHEY and SMNVEV (reference sequence). Deletions cut 3 bases from V and 4 bases from J, with 6 bases between. CDR3 sequence: CASSLTGTGELFF. As DNA, the CDR3 is TGTGCCAGCAGTTTGACAGGCACCGGGGAGCTGTTTTTT.

V and J are TRBV6-1 and TRBJ2-7; TRBD2 aligns across 8 bases. In germline, CDR1 is MNHNS, CDR2 SASEGT. CDR3 length equals 17 residues. Unmatched junction bases numbered 11, after V lost 4 bases and J lost 0 bases. The CDR3 is CASSARPGLVPSYEQYF. The CDR3 bases are TGTGCCAGCAGTGCCCGACCGGGACTAGTCCCCTCCTACGAGCAGTACTTC.

This CDR3 is CASNEGTGWSEKLFF. For the CDR3, the DNA is TGTGCCAGCAACGAAGGAACAGGGTGGAGTGAAAAACTGTTTTTT. This chain links TRBV6-1 with TRBJ1-4, with D tentatively TRBD1 (6 bases). This CDR3 comprises 15 residues. Trimming took 7 bases from V and 7 from J, leaving 19 bases between them. Per germline, CDR1 MNHNS and CDR2 SASEGT.

This clone is medium-sized by share. This chain links TRBV7-8 with TRBJ1-2; D gene unclear. Germline V gives CDR1 SGHVS, CDR2 FQNEAQ. V was trimmed by 9 bases and J by 4 bases, leaving 12 bases between them. The CDR3 has 12 residues. CDR3 DNA sequence: TGTGCCAGTATGAATTCGGGCTATGGCTACACCTTC. Its translation: CASMNSGYGYTF. The entire variable domain, with the rest obtained from reference TRBV7-8 and TRBJ1-2, is as follows: GAGVSQSPRYKVAKRGQDVALRCDPISGHVSLFWYQQALGQGPEFLTYFQNEAQLDKSGLPSDRFFAERPEGSVSTLKIQRTQQEDSAVYLCASMNSGYGYTFGSGTRLTVV.

This clone was seen a few times. V usage is TRBV19 and J usage is TRBJ2-2; no definite D call. Germline-derived CDR1 and CDR2 are LNHDA and SQIVND (reference sequence). V was shortened by 3 bases and J by 4 bases, with 9 bases between the two germline ends. The CDR3 has 14 residues. CDR3 region: CASSMSPGTGELFF. Written as DNA, the CDR3 is TGTGCCAGTAGTATGAGTCCGGGCACCGGGGAGCTGTTTTTT. The whole variable domain, remainder taken from reference TRBV19 and TRBJ2-2, is DGGITQSPKYLFRKEGQNVTLSCEQNLNHDAMYWYRQDPGQGLRLIYYSQIVNDFQKGDIAEGYSVSREKKESFPLTVTSAQKNPTAFYLCASSMSPGTGELFFGEGSRLTVL.

The chain joins TRBV6-6 to TRBJ2-1; 9 bases align to TRBD2. V lost 4 bases and J lost 5; bases outside the gene matches: 3. Germline CDR1 reads MNHNY; CDR2 reads SVGAGI (reference sequence). The length of the CDR3 is 14 residues. The CDR3 nucleotides are TGTGCCAGCAGTTCACTAGCGGGTAACAATGAGCAGTTCTTC. Its protein is CASSSLAGNNEQFF.